The present T cell receptor beta chain was sequenced within a study of regulatory T cells in long-lasting Graves disease. The sample holds many counts of this clonotype. Construction of the TCR beta libraries employed iRepertoire HTBI primers in conjunction with Arm-PCR of CDR3 regions. TCRdb analysed the multiplex PCR reads with MiXCR anew, one entry per CDR3 protein. Here the sample spans around 450,000 distinct CDR3 sequences, over 14% being singletons. Time point in this sample: newly diagnosed GD, antithyroid drugs for less than 3 months. Extracted PBMC RNA gave rise to the TCR library. The germline gives CDR1 SGHTA, CDR2 FQGNSA. The CDR3 has 15 amino acids. V shed 0 bases and J shed 8 bases, with 14 bases lying between them. Another study also made use of these data, one on T cells in Graves' hyperthyroidism and ophthalmopathy. From that study: Any patient presenting with uncontrolled infection, other autoimmune disease, pregnancy or lactation was left out. Among thyroid clonotypes expanded above 0.001, most also appeared in blood.

V usage is TRBV7-2 and J usage is TRBJ2-4, with a tentative D call TRBD1 (5 bases). The starting material was peripheral blood mononuclear cells (PBMCs), obtained at new diagnosis, from a patient treated with antithyroid drugs. This TCR was sampled from a middle-aged woman with Graves disease. This CDR3 reads CASSLALDRMDIQYF. CDR3 DNA: TGTGCCAGCAGCTTAGCTCTCGACAGAATGGACATTCAGTACTTC.